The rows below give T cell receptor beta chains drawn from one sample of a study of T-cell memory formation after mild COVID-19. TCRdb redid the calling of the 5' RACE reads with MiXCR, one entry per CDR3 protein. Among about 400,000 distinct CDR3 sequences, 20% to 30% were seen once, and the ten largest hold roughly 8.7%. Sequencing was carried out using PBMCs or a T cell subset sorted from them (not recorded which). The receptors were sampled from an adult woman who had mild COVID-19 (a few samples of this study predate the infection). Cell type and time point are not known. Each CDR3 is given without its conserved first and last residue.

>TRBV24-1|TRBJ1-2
ATSDPGTDFRYGYT
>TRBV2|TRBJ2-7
ASSDRTSGGQQY
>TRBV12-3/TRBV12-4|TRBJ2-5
ASSQKETQY
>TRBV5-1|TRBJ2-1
ASSPLPIDVSVQVGNEQF
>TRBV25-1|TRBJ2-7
ASSEGFGPGEQY
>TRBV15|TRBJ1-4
ATRVSEKLF
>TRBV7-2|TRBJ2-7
ASSPSGVAGEARYEQY
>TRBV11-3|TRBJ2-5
ASSLGRRGQETQY
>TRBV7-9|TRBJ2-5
ASSTVVGLAGAQETQY
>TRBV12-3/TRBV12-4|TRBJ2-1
ASSLGALYNEQF
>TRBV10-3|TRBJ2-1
AISERGRDEQF
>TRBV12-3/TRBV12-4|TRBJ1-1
ASSWGGENTEAF
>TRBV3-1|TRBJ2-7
ASSQDWGRARDYEQY
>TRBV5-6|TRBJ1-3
ASSLIGSGNTIY
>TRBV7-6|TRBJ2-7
ASSPGETYEQY
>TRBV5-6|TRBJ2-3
ASSLVETDTQY
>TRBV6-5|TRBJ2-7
ASSGTSGGYEQY
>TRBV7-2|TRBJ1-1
ASSPAGYTEAF
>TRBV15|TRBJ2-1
ATRGQGIEQF
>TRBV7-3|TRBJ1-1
ASSSQGGMEAF
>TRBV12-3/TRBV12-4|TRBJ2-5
ASGVSQETQY
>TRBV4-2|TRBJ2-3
ASSLPSGSSPDSSTDTQY
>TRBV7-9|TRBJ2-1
ASSSGGAVKQF
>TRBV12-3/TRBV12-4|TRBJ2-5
ASQGTSGGSETQY
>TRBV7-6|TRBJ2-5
ASSTSGLAGRGETQY
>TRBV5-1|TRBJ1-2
ASSLAGRSGYT
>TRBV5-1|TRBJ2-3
ASSVSALYDTQY
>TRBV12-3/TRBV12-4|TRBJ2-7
ASSFSPPYEQY
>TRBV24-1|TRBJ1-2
ATSEGNYGYT
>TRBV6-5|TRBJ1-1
ASSYDRSGTEAF
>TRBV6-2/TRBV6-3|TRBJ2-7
ASSYGGRAYEQY
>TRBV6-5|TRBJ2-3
ASSYQNSNWGTQY
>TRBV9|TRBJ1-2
ASSVSSALYGYT
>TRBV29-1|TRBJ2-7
SVGPRAGGLRV
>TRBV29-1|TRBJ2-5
SVETTETQY
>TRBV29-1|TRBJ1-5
SSRDGSNQPQH
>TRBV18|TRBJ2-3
ASSPQGLTDTQY
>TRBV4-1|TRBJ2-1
ASSQLLAGGPNNEQF
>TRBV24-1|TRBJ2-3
ATSRTGGGTQY
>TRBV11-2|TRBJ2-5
ASSLGSSGRETQY
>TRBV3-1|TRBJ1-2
ASSQITGIYGYT
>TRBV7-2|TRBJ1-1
ASSLGDRVVTEAF
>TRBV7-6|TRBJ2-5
ASSARQGAGETQY
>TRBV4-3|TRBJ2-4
ASSQDLAGGTKNIQY
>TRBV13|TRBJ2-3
ASSSGGLWY
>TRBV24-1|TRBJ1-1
ATSDALLGKAF
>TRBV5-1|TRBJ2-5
ASSISQGNEETQY
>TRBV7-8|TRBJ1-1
ASSHSRQGLKLNTEAF
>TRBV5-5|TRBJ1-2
ASSLYETAPNYGYT
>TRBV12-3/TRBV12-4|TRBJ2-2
ASSSQGNRELF
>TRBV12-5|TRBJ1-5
ASGLVRRGHGQPQH
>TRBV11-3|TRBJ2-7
ASSLAAGGTEQY
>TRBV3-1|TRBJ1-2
ASSQERGGYT